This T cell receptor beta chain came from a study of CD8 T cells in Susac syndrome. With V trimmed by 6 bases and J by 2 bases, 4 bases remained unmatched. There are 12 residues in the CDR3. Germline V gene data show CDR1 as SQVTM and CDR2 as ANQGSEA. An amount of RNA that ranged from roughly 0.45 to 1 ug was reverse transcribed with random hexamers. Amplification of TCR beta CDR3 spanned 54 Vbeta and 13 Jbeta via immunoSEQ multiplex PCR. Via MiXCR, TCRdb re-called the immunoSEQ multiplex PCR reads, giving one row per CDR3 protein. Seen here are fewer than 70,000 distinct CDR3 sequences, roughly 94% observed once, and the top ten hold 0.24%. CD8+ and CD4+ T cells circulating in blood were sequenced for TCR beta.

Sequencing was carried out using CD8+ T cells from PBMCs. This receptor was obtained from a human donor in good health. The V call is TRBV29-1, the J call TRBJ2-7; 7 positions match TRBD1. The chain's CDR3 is CSVVGQTYEQYF. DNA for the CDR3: TGCAGCGTGGTGGGACAGACCTACGAGCAGTACTTC.